This is a list of T cell receptor beta chains from one sample in a study of PD-1 blockade in classical Hodgkin lymphoma. The data were produced by immunoSEQ multiplex PCR, yet TCRdb's version contains in-frame clones alone and is incomplete. The sample records about 84,000 clones, under 90% being singletons. The source was peripheral blood mononuclear cells (PBMCs), collected at baseline. These receptors all stem from a human donor with classical Hodgkin lymphoma. CDR3s include the opening cysteine and the closing phenylalanine or tryptophan. Each record gives: D gene, clone size, V gene, J gene, CDR3 protein, CDR3 DNA. The D gene is left open where the match is weak. The size field is filled for only some rows; it gives once, few, many or a size class.

TRBD2,-,TRBV11-2,TRBJ2-7,CASSLVGLAGYEQYF,TGTGCCAGCAGCTTAGTGGGACTAGCGGGCTACGAGCAGTACTTC
-,-,TRBV5-6,TRBJ1-5,CASSLERGLGQPQHF,TGTGCCAGCAGCTTGGAGAGAGGGCTGGGGCAGCCCCAGCATTTT
TRBD1,-,TRBV19,TRBJ2-6,CASSILRGQFGSGANVLTF,TGTGCCAGTAGCATTTTAAGGGGACAGTTCGGCTCTGGGGCCAACGTCCTGACTTTC
TRBD1,-,TRBV6-1,TRBJ1-2,CASREQGKQGGYTF,TGTGCCAGCAGAGAACAGGGGAAGCAAGGTGGCTACACCTTC
TRBD1,-,TRBV6-1,TRBJ2-4,CASSEFRTGLYF,TGTGCCAGCAGTGAGTTTCGGACAGGGCTTTACTTC
-,-,TRBV6-5,TRBJ2-7,CASSYFSPGYEQYF,TGTGCCAGCAGTTACTTCTCCCCAGGGTACGAGCAGTACTTC
-,-,TRBV21-1,TRBJ2-7,CASSGRTGRASYEQYF,TGTGCCAGCAGCGGAAGGACAGGCAGAGCCTCCTACGAGCAGTACTTC
-,-,TRBV7-9,TRBJ1-1,CASSLAGNTEAFF,TGTGCCAGCAGCTTAGCAGGGAACACTGAAGCTTTCTTT
-,-,TRBV30,TRBJ1-1,CAWSRTAEAFF,TGTGCCTGGAGTAGGACAGCCGAAGCTTTCTTT
-,-,TRBV18,TRBJ2-7,CASSPGSYEQYF,TGTGCCAGCTCACCCGGCTCCTACGAGCAGTACTTC
TRBD1,-,TRBV13,TRBJ1-4,CASSHKSNRGDNEKLFF,TGTGCCAGCAGCCATAAATCGAACAGGGGGGATAATGAAAAACTGTTTTTT
TRBD2,once,TRBV28,TRBJ2-3,CASSLSGRPADTQYF,TGTGCCAGCAGTTTGAGCGGGAGGCCCGCAGATACGCAGTATTTT
TRBD2,-,TRBV4-1,TRBJ2-1,CASSQDLTSGSVEQFF,TGCGCCAGCAGCCAAGATCTGACTAGCGGGAGTGTTGAGCAGTTCTTC
TRBD2,once,TRBV7-9,TRBJ2-7,CASSSTRTSGRDLPYEQYF,TGTGCCAGCAGCTCCACCCGGACTAGCGGGAGGGACCTTCCCTACGAGCAGTACTTC
TRBD2,-,TRBV5-1,TRBJ2-7,CASSLKASGIYEQYF,TGCGCCAGCAGCTTGAAGGCTAGCGGGATTTACGAGCAGTACTTC
TRBD1,-,TRBV7-2,TRBJ1-3,CASSSRAGQGNTIYF,TGTGCCAGCAGCTCCAGGGCGGGACAGGGGAACACCATATATTTT
-,few,TRBV7-2,TRBJ1-3,CASSPSGTSSGNTIYF,TGTGCCAGCAGCCCAAGTGGTACCAGCTCTGGAAACACCATATATTTT
TRBD2,once,TRBV4-2,TRBJ2-2,CASSQNLAGIYPGELFF,TGTGCCAGCAGCCAAAACTTAGCGGGAATCTACCCCGGGGAGCTGTTTTTT
-,-,TRBV10-2,TRBJ2-4,CASSESKTTKNIQYF,TGCGCCAGCAGTGAGTCGAAGACAACCAAAAACATTCAGTACTTC
TRBD1,-,TRBV5-5,TRBJ1-1,CASSWGQGNTEAFF,TGTGCCAGCAGCTGGGGACAGGGGAACACTGAAGCTTTCTTT
-,-,TRBV19,TRBJ1-5,CTSTDSRGGNQPQHF,TGTACCAGTACTGACTCACGGGGGGGCAATCAGCCCCAGCATTTT
TRBD2,few,TRBV9,TRBJ2-2,CASSVEASGRSTGELFF,TGTGCCAGCAGCGTAGAGGCGAGCGGGAGGAGTACCGGGGAGCTGTTTTTT
TRBD2,-,TRBV7-2,TRBJ2-7,CASSPGASGIYEQYF,TGTGCCAGCAGCCCGGGGGCTAGCGGGATTTACGAGCAGTACTTC
-,-,TRBV5-1,TRBJ2-7,CASSLSPLVYEQYF,TGCGCCAGCAGCTTATCCCCTCTGGTCTACGAGCAGTACTTC
-,once,TRBV27,TRBJ2-7,CASSPGSYEQYF,TGTGCCAGCAGCCCCGGCAGCTACGAGCAGTACTTC
-,-,TRBV5-6,TRBJ2-5,CASSGEETQYF,TGTGCCAGCAGCGGGGAAGAGACCCAGTACTTC
-,-,TRBV30,TRBJ1-4,CAWSVGQPGGEKLFF,TGTGCCTGGAGTGTTGGACAGCCGGGGGGGGAAAAACTGTTTTTT
TRBD1,-,TRBV30,TRBJ1-4,CAWSTGGLGEKLFF,TGTGCCTGGAGTACAGGGGGCTTGGGAGAAAAACTGTTTTTT
-,-,TRBV28,TRBJ1-3,CASSRQGNTIYF,TGTGCCAGCAGTCGACAGGGAAACACCATATATTTT
TRBD2,once,TRBV5-1,TRBJ2-1,CASREGDGWNEQFF,TGCGCCAGCCGGGAGGGAGATGGTTGGAATGAGCAGTTCTTC
TRBD2,few,TRBV19,TRBJ2-5,CASSIGLAGGPVQETQYF,TGTGCCAGTAGTATAGGACTAGCGGGAGGGCCGGTGCAAGAGACCCAGTACTTC
TRBD1,-,TRBV28,TRBJ1-3,CASSFADRAGNTIYF,TGTGCCAGCAGTTTCGCGGACAGGGCCGGAAACACCATATATTTT
TRBD2,-,TRBV6-5,TRBJ2-1,CASRAGVRNEQFF,TGTGCCAGCAGAGCGGGAGTTCGCAATGAGCAGTTCTTC
TRBD1,-,TRBV5-6,TRBJ1-2,CATFRGASYGYTF,TGTGCGACATTCAGGGGGGCGAGCTATGGCTACACCTTC
-,-,TRBV7-9,TRBJ1-1,CASSLKSNTEAFF,TGTGCCAGCAGCTTGAAAAGTAACACTGAAGCTTTCTTT
-,-,TRBV9,TRBJ2-2,CASSLWTDLRNTGELFF,TGTGCCAGCAGCCTCTGGACGGACCTGAGGAACACCGGGGAGCTGTTTTTT
-,once,TRBV13,TRBJ2-3,CASSLGRVYGTDTQYF,TGTGCCAGCAGCTTAGGCCGGGTTTACGGCACAGATACGCAGTATTTT
-,-,TRBV4-1,TRBJ1-1,CASSQGGATEAFF,TGCGCCAGCAGCCAAGGGGGGGCCACTGAAGCTTTCTTT
-,-,TRBV11-2,TRBJ2-7,CASSAAPGLPSSEQYF,TGTGCCAGCAGCGCGGCTCCGGGACTTCCCTCAAGTGAGCAGTACTTC
-,-,TRBV10-3,TRBJ1-2,CAISESTRGNYGYTF,TGTGCCATCAGTGAGTCAACGCGGGGGAACTATGGCTACACCTTC
-,-,TRBV27,TRBJ1-2,CASSLSGQGWYGYTF,TGTGCCAGCAGTTTATCCGGGCAGGGTTGGTACGGCTACACCTTC
TRBD1,-,TRBV11-2,TRBJ2-7,CASSGITGTGPYEQYF,TGTGCCAGCAGCGGTATAACCGGGACAGGGCCCTACGAGCAGTACTTC
-,-,TRBV5-6,TRBJ1-1,CASSSTVEAFF,TGTGCCAGCAGCTCGACAGTTGAAGCTTTCTTT
-,once,TRBV6-5,TRBJ2-1,CASSPVRDPLNEQFF,TGTGCCAGCAGCCCCGTCCGGGACCCCTTAAATGAGCAGTTCTTC
-,-,TRBV6-5,TRBJ1-4,CASSPQPGFGEKLFF,TGTGCCAGCAGTCCACAACCCGGGTTTGGTGAAAAACTGTTTTTT
TRBD1,-,TRBV5-1,TRBJ1-1,CASSTQPLLGGAWNTEAFF,TGCGCCAGCAGCACCCAGCCGTTGCTAGGGGGCGCTTGGAACACTGAAGCTTTCTTT
-,-,TRBV11-2,TRBJ1-2,CASSLNTGSGGYTF,TGTGCCAGCAGCTTAAACACAGGTTCTGGCGGCTACACCTTC
-,-,TRBV19,TRBJ1-2,CASSARYGRGGYTF,TGTGCCAGTAGTGCCCGTTATGGTCGTGGTGGCTACACCTTC
-,once,TRBV7-8,TRBJ2-7,CASSLGTASYEQYF,TGTGCCAGCAGCTTAGGGACAGCATCCTACGAGCAGTACTTC
TRBD2,-,TRBV28,TRBJ2-3,CASSTTGGRQARDTQYF,TGTGCCAGCAGTACGACGGGGGGTCGGCAAGCACGGGATACGCAGTATTTT
-,-,TRBV28,TRBJ1-1,CASSPLGTLVGDTEAFF,TGTGCCAGCTCCCCATTAGGGACACTTGTGGGGGACACTGAAGCTTTCTTT
-,-,TRBV25-1,TRBJ1-1,CASSEHSGNTEAFF,TGTGCCAGCAGTGAACATTCGGGGAACACTGAAGCTTTCTTT
TRBD2,-,TRBV6-1,TRBJ2-3,CASSGRLAGGGPPPDTQYF,TGTGCCAGCAGTGGCCGCCTAGCGGGAGGAGGGCCCCCGCCAGATACGCAGTATTTT
-,-,TRBV25-1,TRBJ1-1,CASSVGTAEAFF,TGTGCCAGCAGTGTAGGGACTGCTGAAGCTTTCTTT
-,-,TRBV27,TRBJ1-1,CASRRSGARNTEAFF,TGTGCCAGCAGACGCTCAGGGGCTCGGAACACTGAAGCTTTCTTT
TRBD1,once,TRBV25-1,TRBJ2-7,CASSKPGTGGYEQYF,TGTGCCAGCTCCAAACCCGGGACAGGGGGCTACGAGCAGTACTTC
-,-,TRBV4-3,TRBJ2-7,CASSQDLLPGSQQYF,TGCGCCAGCAGCCAAGATCTTCTGCCGGGATCGCAGCAGTACTTC
TRBD1,-,TRBV2,TRBJ2-7,CASSADRAIGGYEQYF,TGTGCCAGCAGTGCGGACAGGGCCATTGGGGGGTACGAGCAGTACTTC
TRBD2,-,TRBV4-2,TRBJ2-1,CASSQILAPGLAGGVDEQFF,TGTGCCAGCAGCCAAATTCTCGCGCCGGGACTAGCGGGAGGAGTGGATGAGCAGTTCTTC